The rows below give T cell receptor beta chains drawn from one sample of a study of blood T cells in healthy people across ages. Each CDR3 protein is one row after TCRdb ran MiXCR on the 5' RACE reads. Found here are over a million distinct CDR3 sequences, roughly two fifths of them singletons; the top ten hold less than 5%. Sequenced sample: blood. The source of these receptors is a woman between 18 and 29 years old in good health. CDR3s include the opening cysteine and the closing phenylalanine or tryptophan. D genes are given only for firm matches. Clone size is not always given. Where it is, it says once, few, many or a class for expanded clones.

DNA: TGTGCCAGCAGCTTACAAGCGGGGACCTCCTACAATGAGCAGTTCTTC; CDR3: CASSLQAGTSYNEQFF; J: TRBJ2-1; V: TRBV9; D: TRBD2; size: -
DNA: TGTGCCAGCAGCTTAGGTTCCTTAGCGAGTATCACAGATACGCAGTATTTT; CDR3: CASSLGSLASITDTQYF; J: TRBJ2-3; V: TRBV7-8; D: -; size: few
DNA: TGTGCCGTCGGACAGGCATATAATTCACCCCTCCACTTT; CDR3: CAVGQAYNSPLHF; J: TRBJ1-6; V: TRBV10-3; D: TRBD1; size: many
DNA: TGTGCCAGCAGCTTACGGACAGGGGGTAACGAGCAGTACTTC; CDR3: CASSLRTGGNEQYF; J: TRBJ2-7; V: TRBV12-3/TRBV12-4; D: TRBD1; size: many
DNA: TGTGCCAGCAGTTTCGGCGGGAGCTTGACCTACGAGCAGTACTTC; CDR3: CASSFGGSLTYEQYF; J: TRBJ2-7; V: TRBV12-3/TRBV12-4; D: TRBD2; size: few
DNA: TGCAGTGCTAGAGTGCTAGCGGCTTACGAGCAGTACTTC; CDR3: CSARVLAAYEQYF; J: TRBJ2-7; V: TRBV20-1; D: TRBD2; size: -
DNA: TGTGCCAGCACTGGGACGGCTACTAACTACGGCTACACCTTC; CDR3: CASTGTATNYGYTF; J: TRBJ1-2; V: TRBV3-1; D: -; size: -
DNA: TGTGCCATCAGTGACCGGGACAGGGACTACGAGCAGTACTTC; CDR3: CAISDRDRDYEQYF; J: TRBJ2-7; V: TRBV10-3; D: TRBD1; size: -
DNA: TGCAGTGCTAGCGTGCCTAATGAGCAGTTCTTC; CDR3: CSASVPNEQFF; J: TRBJ2-1; V: TRBV20-1; D: -; size: many
DNA: TGTGCCAGCAGCCGACAGGGATTGAATCTGCCCCAGCATTTT; CDR3: CASSRQGLNLPQHF; J: TRBJ1-5; V: TRBV6-5; D: TRBD1; size: -
DNA: TGCAGTGCAAATCGGGGACTAGCGGCCTCCTACAATGAGCAGTTCTTC; CDR3: CSANRGLAASYNEQFF; J: TRBJ2-1; V: TRBV20-1; D: TRBD2; size: few
DNA: TGCGCCAGCAGCTTCGTCGCTAGCGGGGGTGGCAATGAGCAGTACTTC; CDR3: CASSFVASGGGNEQYF; J: TRBJ2-5; V: TRBV5-1; D: TRBD2; size: -
DNA: TGTGCCACCAGGGAGCCGCGGGGGGATCAAGAGACCCAGTACTTC; CDR3: CATREPRGDQETQYF; J: TRBJ2-5; V: TRBV24-1; D: TRBD2; size: -
DNA: TGTGCCAGCAGCCGAGGCGGGTTCGACTATGGCTACACCTTC; CDR3: CASSRGGFDYGYTF; J: TRBJ1-2; V: TRBV7-2; D: -; size: -
DNA: TGTGCCAGCAGCGAATCGTCCCGGGGGGATTCACCCCTCCACTTT; CDR3: CASSESSRGDSPLHF; J: TRBJ1-6; V: TRBV3-1; D: -; size: once
DNA: TGTGCCAGCAGACCCGGGGTTTCCTCCTACGAGCAGTACTTC; CDR3: CASRPGVSSYEQYF; J: TRBJ2-7; V: TRBV12-3/TRBV12-4; D: -; size: -
DNA: TGTGCCAGCAGCCTCACTCCGGGACTAGCGGCCGGCACAGATACGCAGTATTTT; CDR3: CASSLTPGLAAGTDTQYF; J: TRBJ2-3; V: TRBV7-2; D: TRBD2; size: -
DNA: TGTGCCAGCAGCCTCCTGGGGGACCGAACCTACGAGCAGTACTTC; CDR3: CASSLLGDRTYEQYF; J: TRBJ2-7; V: TRBV3-1; D: -; size: few
DNA: TGTGCCGGCAGCGGGACTAGCTCCCAAGAGACCCAGTACTTC; CDR3: CAGSGTSSQETQYF; J: TRBJ2-5; V: TRBV5-5; D: TRBD2; size: -
DNA: TGTGCCAGCAGCACCCCGGGACAGTATCAGCCCCAGCATTTT; CDR3: CASSTPGQYQPQHF; J: TRBJ1-5; V: TRBV21-1; D: -; size: -
DNA: TGTGCCATCAGGTCCACAGGGTCAGGGGCCTACGAGCAGTACTTC; CDR3: CAIRSTGSGAYEQYF; J: TRBJ2-7; V: TRBV10-3; D: -; size: -
DNA: TGCAGCGTTCGTCTCATGGGGAGGGAGCAGTACTTC; CDR3: CSVRLMGREQYF; J: TRBJ2-7; V: TRBV29-1; D: -; size: -
DNA: TGCGCCAGCAGCCAGGGACCCGAAAGCACAGATACGCAGTATTTT; CDR3: CASSQGPESTDTQYF; J: TRBJ2-3; V: TRBV5-1; D: -; size: -
DNA: TGCGCCAGCAGTCCTACTACCTTCGAGACCCAGTACTTC; CDR3: CASSPTTFETQYF; J: TRBJ2-5; V: TRBV4-1; D: -; size: -
DNA: TGCGCCAGCAGCCAAGCCCCCAGGGACGGCACTGAAGCTTTCTTT; CDR3: CASSQAPRDGTEAFF; J: TRBJ1-1; V: TRBV4-3; D: -; size: few
DNA: TGTGCCAGCAGATCCGGGACAAATAACAATGAGCAGTTCTTC; CDR3: CASRSGTNNNEQFF; J: TRBJ2-1; V: TRBV7-9; D: -; size: -
DNA: TGTGCCAGCAGGCCTCAGGTGAACACTGAAGCTTTCTTT; CDR3: CASRPQVNTEAFF; J: TRBJ1-1; V: TRBV13; D: -; size: few
DNA: TGTGCCAGCAGTGAAGCTTGGAGCTCCTACGAGCAGTACTTC; CDR3: CASSEAWSSYEQYF; J: TRBJ2-7; V: TRBV2; D: -; size: few
DNA: TGTGCCAGCACCGACGCTGATACCCCCTACAATGAGCAGTTCTTC; CDR3: CASTDADTPYNEQFF; J: TRBJ2-1; V: TRBV5-6; D: -; size: -
DNA: TGCGCCAGCAGCCAAGAAGGAGACAGGGTGATTTACAATGAGCAGTTCTTC; CDR3: CASSQEGDRVIYNEQFF; J: TRBJ2-1; V: TRBV4-3; D: TRBD1; size: -
DNA: TGCAGTGCCCGAGGGAGGGCCGGGAATGAGCAGTTCTTC; CDR3: CSARGRAGNEQFF; J: TRBJ2-1; V: TRBV20-1; D: TRBD2; size: -
DNA: TGTGCCAGCCAGTATCTAACAGGGGGATACGAGCAGTACTTC; CDR3: CASQYLTGGYEQYF; J: TRBJ2-7; V: TRBV7-2; D: TRBD1; size: many